This T cell receptor beta chain appears in the sequencing data of a study of T cell responses to AZD1222 COVID-19 vaccine. Regarding this clone: Antigen unknown.

The study's findings and limits: Recipients of AZD1222 seropositive at baseline numbered only 6 or 7.

Per the germline V gene, CDR1 is ENHRY and CDR2 is SYGVKD. This CDR3 has 13 residues. V was shortened by 2 bases and J by 7 bases, with 11 bases between the two germline ends. The data were produced by immunoSEQ multiplex PCR, yet TCRdb's version contains in-frame clones alone and is incomplete. The data contain 95,000 to 100,000 clones, 90% of them singletons. The clonotype originates from an adult in good health. V usage is TRBV10-3 and J usage is TRBJ2-5, with D uncertain. The sample consisted of peripheral blood, taken on day 0 of AZD1222 vaccination. The CDR3 DNA sequence: TGTGCCATCAGTGAGACCTCTTCAGGGACCCAGTACTTC. It yields the protein CAISETSSGTQYF.